These T cell receptor beta chains were read from a single sample in a study of blood T cell repertoires in COVID-19. Clones were sequenced by immunoSEQ multiplex PCR, and TCRdb holds only the in-frame ones, with some missing. The table records about 95,000 clones, roughly four fifths of them present only once. Sequences were obtained from peripheral blood. Receptors originate from an elderly man with COVID-19, enrolled during active disease. Each CDR3 is given with its conserved first and last residue. The D gene is left open where the match is weak. The size of a clone is reported for some rows only, either as once, few or many, or as a class for expanded clones.

TRBV6-5	.	TRBD2	TRBJ2-5	TGTGCCAGCAGGTCATCGGGAGGGTCGGAGACCCAGTACTTC	CASRSSGGSETQYF
TRBV7-9	.	.	TRBJ1-1	TGTGCCAGCAGCTTAAGGGGTGAAGCTTTCTTT	CASSLRGEAFF
TRBV12-3/TRBV12-4	.	.	TRBJ1-1	TGTGCGACAAAACGTACTGAAGCTTTCTTT	CATKRTEAFF
TRBV30	once	TRBD2	TRBJ2-1	TGTGCCTGGAGTGTAGATAGCGGGGTCTGGAATGAGCAGTTCTTC	CAWSVDSGVWNEQFF
TRBV6-5	once	TRBD2	TRBJ2-3	TGTGCCAGCAAACCTAGCGGGGGATTCAGAGATACGCAGTATTTT	CASKPSGGFRDTQYF
TRBV7-2	.	TRBD1	TRBJ2-1	TGTGCCAGCAGACTCGGACAGGGGGCGTTGTTCTTC	CASRLGQGALFF
TRBV5-1	few	.	TRBJ1-3	TGCGCCAGCAGCTTGGATGGTAGTCGCTCAGGAAACACCATATATTTT	CASSLDGSRSGNTIYF
TRBV30	.	.	TRBJ1-1	TGTGCCTGGGCGGGGCGGGGGAACACTGAAGCTTTCTTT	CAWAGRGNTEAFF
TRBV3-1/TRBV3-2	.	.	TRBJ1-1	TGTGCCAGCAGCCGCGGGCAGGGGAATACTGAAGCTTTCTTT	CASSRGQGNTEAFF
TRBV18	.	.	TRBJ1-3	TGTGCCAGCCGGCCCAGACAGTCTGGAAACACCATATATTTT	CASRPRQSGNTIYF
TRBV6-5	.	.	TRBJ1-2	TGTGCCAGCAGTCAGGAACGGATTAACTATGGCTACACCTTC	CASSQERINYGYTF
TRBV4-2	once	TRBD1	TRBJ1-1	TGTGCCAGCAGCCAAACACAGGGGGTGGTGGGCACTGAAGCTTTCTTT	CASSQTQGVVGTEAFF
TRBV3-1/TRBV3-2	.	.	TRBJ2-1	TGTGCCAGCAGCCAGGATCTGATCGGGGGTGAGCAGTTCTTC	CASSQDLIGGEQFF
TRBV7-2	once	TRBD2	TRBJ2-2	TGTGCCAGCAGCTTAGCACTAGCGGGGGGGCAGGCCGGGGAGCTGTTTTTT	CASSLALAGGQAGELFF
TRBV4-1	.	.	TRBJ1-2	TGCGCCAGCAGCCAAGATCAGGCGCCCGGAGGGCTCTATGGCTACACCTTC	CASSQDQAPGGLYGYTF
TRBV27	.	TRBD1	TRBJ1-2	TGTGCCAGCAGCCGACAGGGGGGGAACTATGGCTACACCTTC	CASSRQGGNYGYTF
TRBV5-4	few	TRBD1	TRBJ2-6	TGTGCCAGCAGCGCAGGGGGCTCTGGGGCCAACGTCCTGACTTTC	CASSAGGSGANVLTF
TRBV30	.	.	TRBJ1-1	TGTGCCTGGAGTGACAAAATCACTGAAGCTTTCTTT	CAWSDKITEAFF
TRBV2	.	TRBD1	TRBJ1-2	TGTGCCAGCAGCGGGACAGCTCTAACCGGCGGCTACACCTTC	CASSGTALTGGYTF
TRBV5-6	once	TRBD1	TRBJ2-3	TGTGCCAGCAGAGCCCCGGGACAGGGTCAAGATACGCAGTATTTT	CASRAPGQGQDTQYF
TRBV6-2/TRBV6-3	.	.	TRBJ1-2	TGTGCCAGCAGTAACAACAGGGCTCCTAACTATGGCTACACCTTC	CASSNNRAPNYGYTF
TRBV11-1	.	.	TRBJ2-5	TGTGCCAGCAGCGTCACAGTCCAAGAGACCCAGTACTTC	CASSVTVQETQYF
TRBV7-9	.	TRBD2	TRBJ2-2	TGTGCCATAGCAGAATATGGGAGAAAGCGGGAGTTTTGGACCGGGGAGCTGTTTTTT	CAIAEYGRKREFWTGELFF
TRBV10-3	few	TRBD1	TRBJ1-3	TGTGCCACCGAATCTGGGACAGGGAGCTCTGGAAACACCATATATTTT	CATESGTGSSGNTIYF
TRBV30	.	TRBD1	TRBJ1-1	TGTGCCTGGAGTGTCTCCGGACAGGGCCCCACTGAAGCTTTCTTT	CAWSVSGQGPTEAFF
TRBV19	few	TRBD1	TRBJ1-2	TGTGCCAGTAGTTCCTGGGACAGGGGGTACTATGGCTACACCTTC	CASSSWDRGYYGYTF
TRBV11-1	.	.	TRBJ2-7	TGTGCCAGCAGCTCCCAGACCCCGAGAGGCTACGAGCAGTACTTC	CASSSQTPRGYEQYF
TRBV29-1	.	.	TRBJ2-1	TGCAGCGTTGACGGAAGACAATACAATGAGCAGTTCTTC	CSVDGRQYNEQFF
TRBV30	once	.	TRBJ1-1	TGTGCCTGGAGTGTACTAGAAAACACTGAAGCTTTCTTT	CAWSVLENTEAFF